The present TCR beta chain was sequenced within a study of human thymus T cells. Using immunoSEQ multiplex PCR, the repertoire was profiled, and TCRdb retains in-frame clones only, with some absent. The table has approximately 40,000 clones, 90% to 95% seen once. The germline V and J ends were trimmed by 2 bases and 5 bases, with 12 bases remaining between them. The germline CDR1 and CDR2 sequences are MNHNS and SASEGT. CDR3 length: 14 amino acids. This chain links TRBV6-1 with TRBJ2-5, with D unclear. The TCR was taken from a boy in the first two years of life with a congenital heart defect but otherwise immunologically healthy. Sequencing was carried out using blood. CDR3 sequence reads: CASSELGPGETQYF. Here the CDR3 DNA reads TGTGCCAGCAGTGAATTAGGCCCGGGTGAGACCCAGTACTTC.